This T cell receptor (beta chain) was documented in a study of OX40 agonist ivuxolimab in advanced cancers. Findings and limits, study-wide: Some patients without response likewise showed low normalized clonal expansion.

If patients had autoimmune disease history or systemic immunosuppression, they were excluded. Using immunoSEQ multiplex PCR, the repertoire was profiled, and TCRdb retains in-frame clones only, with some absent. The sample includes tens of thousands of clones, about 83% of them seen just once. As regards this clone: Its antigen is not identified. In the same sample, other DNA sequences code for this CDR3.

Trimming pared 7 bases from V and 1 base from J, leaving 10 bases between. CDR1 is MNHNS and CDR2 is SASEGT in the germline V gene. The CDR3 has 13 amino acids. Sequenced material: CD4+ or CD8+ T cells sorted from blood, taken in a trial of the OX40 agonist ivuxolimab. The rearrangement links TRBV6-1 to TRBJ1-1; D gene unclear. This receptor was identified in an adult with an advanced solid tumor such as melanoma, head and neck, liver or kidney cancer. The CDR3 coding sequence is TGTGCCAGCAAATCACCAGAGAACACTGAAGCTTTCTTT. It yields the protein CASKSPENTEAFF.